The rows below give T cell receptor beta chains drawn from one sample of a study of blood T cells in healthy people across ages. MiXCR, run by TCRdb on the 5' RACE reads, gives a single entry per CDR3 protein. Of hundreds of thousands of distinct CDR3 sequences detected, 40% to 45% appear once; the ten largest clones hold around 32%. Sequencing used blood. Receptors originate from a man aged 80 or over in good health. Each CDR3 is given with its conserved first and last residue. The size field is filled for only some rows; it gives once, few, many or a size class.

j_gene,abundance,len,v_gene,CDR3aa
TRBJ2-3,-,14,TRBV4-3,CASSQGIWDDTQYF
TRBJ1-1,-,15,TRBV29-1,CSVAGARGLNTEAFF
TRBJ2-5,-,16,TRBV3-1,CASSPSLWTPQETQYF
-,-,15,TRBV3-1,CASRERGAKGNIQYF
TRBJ2-4,few,14,TRBV7-2,CASSPRDSMSIQYF
TRBJ2-7,many,15,TRBV4-1,CASSQLRGQVYEQYF
TRBJ2-5,few,15,TRBV11-2,CASSATGLVMETQYF
TRBJ1-2,few,15,TRBV20-1,CSAPSPDSRAYGYTF
TRBJ1-1,-,14,TRBV27,CASSLSKGVTEAFF
TRBJ2-3,few,15,TRBV9,CASSVDSVGSDTQYF
TRBJ2-7,medium-sized,9,TRBV10-1,CATYYEQYF
TRBJ2-3,-,15,TRBV20-1,CSAREGGAPTDTQYF
TRBJ2-5,-,14,TRBV5-6,CASSLGLAVGTQYF
TRBJ1-2,-,14,TRBV6-1,CASSEVGRAYGYTF
TRBJ1-4,-,15,TRBV6-1,CASSEDSSNNEKLFF
TRBJ2-1,few,19,TRBV4-2,CASSQFLVRPDRKDNEQFF
TRBJ2-6,-,18,TRBV5-1,CASSFSTGPNSGANVLTF
TRBJ1-2,-,12,TRBV20-1,CSARKTTYGYTF
TRBJ2-1,few,14,TRBV7-2,CASRGARVGFEQFF
TRBJ1-1,-,15,TRBV18,CASSPRTGTNTEAFF
TRBJ2-4,-,14,TRBV7-9,CASSLAAGGNIQYF
TRBJ2-1,few,15,TRBV6-5,CASSYDRGPTNEQFF
TRBJ2-1,few,14,TRBV5-1,CASSPGRGVDEQFF
TRBJ2-7,-,14,TRBV6-2/TRBV6-3,CASRRTRLTDEQYF
TRBJ2-7,-,14,TRBV3-1,CASRPAPGAYEQYF
TRBJ2-5,-,21,TRBV6-2/TRBV6-3,CASSYSMVPGQGHRRQETQYF
TRBJ1-1,-,13,TRBV12-3/TRBV12-4,CASSLKMDTEAFF
TRBJ2-5,-,16,TRBV12-5,CASGSAATREVETQYF
TRBJ2-5,-,13,TRBV20-1,CSATGSSGETQYF
TRBJ1-6,-,15,TRBV20-1,CSASVGAGYNSPLHF
TRBJ1-4,-,17,TRBV6-2/TRBV6-3,CASSPRSKKATNEKLFF
TRBJ2-1,-,10,TRBV3-1,CAAGLNEQFF
TRBJ2-7,-,16,TRBV5-4,CASSPPGREYSYEQYF
TRBJ2-1,once,14,TRBV9,CASSVEGTRSEQFF
TRBJ2-5,many,11,TRBV6-2/TRBV6-3,CASMSGETQYF
TRBJ2-6,-,17,TRBV6-2/TRBV6-3,CASVDVGAPSGANVLTF
TRBJ1-6,-,15,TRBV3-1,CASSPPLGINSPLHF
TRBJ2-7,-,14,TRBV5-1,CASSLAGQAYEQYF
TRBJ1-1,-,13,TRBV6-5,CATKTRVATEAFF
TRBJ2-1,few,15,TRBV10-1,CASSEDRGRAYEQFF
TRBJ1-1,-,13,TRBV6-6,CASSYSRGTEAFF
TRBJ2-5,many,12,TRBV3-1,CASSRGSVEQYF
TRBJ2-5,-,13,TRBV29-1,CSAATGGKETQYF
TRBJ2-1,few,17,TRBV4-2,CASSQVLFGPGPSEQFF